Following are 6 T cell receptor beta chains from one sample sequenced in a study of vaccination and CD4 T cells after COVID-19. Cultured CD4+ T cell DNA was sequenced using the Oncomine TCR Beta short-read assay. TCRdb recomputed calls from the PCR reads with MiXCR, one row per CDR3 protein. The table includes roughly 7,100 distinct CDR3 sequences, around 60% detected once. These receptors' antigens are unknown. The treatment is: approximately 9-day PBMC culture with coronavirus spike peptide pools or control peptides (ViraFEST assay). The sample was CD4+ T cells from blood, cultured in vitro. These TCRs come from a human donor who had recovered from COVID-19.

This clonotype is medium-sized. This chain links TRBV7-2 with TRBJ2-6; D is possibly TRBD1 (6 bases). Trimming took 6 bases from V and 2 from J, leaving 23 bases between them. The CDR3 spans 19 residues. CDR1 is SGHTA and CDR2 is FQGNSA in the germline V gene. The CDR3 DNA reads TGTGCCAGCAGAATCCGGGACCTCAACCCAGGGGCTGGGGCCAACGTCCTGACTTTC. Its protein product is CASRIRDLNPGAGANVLTF.

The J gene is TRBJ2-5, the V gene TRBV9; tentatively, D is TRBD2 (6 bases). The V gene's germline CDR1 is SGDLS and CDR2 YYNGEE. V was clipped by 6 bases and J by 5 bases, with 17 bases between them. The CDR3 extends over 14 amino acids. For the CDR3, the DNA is TGTGCCAGCACCCCGACTAGTTGGGGTGAGACCCAGTACTTC. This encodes CASTPTSWGETQYF.

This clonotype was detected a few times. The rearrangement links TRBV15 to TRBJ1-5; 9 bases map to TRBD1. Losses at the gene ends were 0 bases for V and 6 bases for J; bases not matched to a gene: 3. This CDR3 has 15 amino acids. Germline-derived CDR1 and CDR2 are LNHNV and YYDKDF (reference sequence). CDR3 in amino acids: CATSREQGAGQPQHF. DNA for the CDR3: TGTGCCACCAGCAGAGAACAGGGGGCAGGTCAGCCCCAGCATTTT.

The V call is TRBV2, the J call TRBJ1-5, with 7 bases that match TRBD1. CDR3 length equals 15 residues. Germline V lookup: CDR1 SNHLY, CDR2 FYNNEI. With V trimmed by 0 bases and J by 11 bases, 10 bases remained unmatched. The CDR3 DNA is TGTGCCAGCAGTGAAGCGCTTCGAGGGGGCGAGACCCAGCATTTT. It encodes CASSEALRGGETQHF.

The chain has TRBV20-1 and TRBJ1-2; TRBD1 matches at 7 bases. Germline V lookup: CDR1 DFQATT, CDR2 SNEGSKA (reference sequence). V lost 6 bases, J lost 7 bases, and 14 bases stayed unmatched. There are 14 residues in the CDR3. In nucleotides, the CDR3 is TGCAGTGCCAGGCGGAGGACAGGTGATGGTGGCTACACCTTC. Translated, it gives CSARRRTGDGGYTF.

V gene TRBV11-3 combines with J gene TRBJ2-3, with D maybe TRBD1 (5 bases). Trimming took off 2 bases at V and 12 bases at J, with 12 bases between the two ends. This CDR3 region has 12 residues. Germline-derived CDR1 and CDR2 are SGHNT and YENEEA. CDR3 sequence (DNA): TGTGCCAGCAGCTTACAGGACAAAGTACAGTATTTT. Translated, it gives CASSLQDKVQYF. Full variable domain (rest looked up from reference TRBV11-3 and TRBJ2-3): EAGVVQSPRYKIIEKKQPVAFWCNPISGHNTLYWYLQNLGQGPELLIRYENEEAVDDSQLPKDRFSAERLKGVDSTLKIQPAELGDSAVYLCASSLQDKVQYFGPGTRLTVL.